The 2 T cell receptor beta chains listed next were all sequenced from one sample in a study of blood T cell repertoires in COVID-19. Libraries were prepared by immunoSEQ multiplex PCR; TCRdb keeps only in-frame clonotypes and omits some of them. The data hold around 450,000 clones, with about 85% observed a single time. Specimen: PBMCs or T cells enriched from blood (not recorded which). The receptors derive from a woman younger than 30 who had recovered from COVID-19.

A word on this clone: The same CDR3 can be traced to other DNA sequences in this sample. The gene calls are TRBV5-1 and TRBJ2-5, with 7 positions matching TRBD1. V was clipped by 4 bases and J by 5 bases; unmatched bases: 8. The CDR3 has 14 residues. CDR1 and CDR2 from the germline V gene are SGHRS and YFSETQ. The CDR3, as DNA: TGCGCCAGCAGCCTACAGGGGTCGGGGGAGACCCAGTACTTC. This gives the protein CASSLQGSGETQYF.

The chain has TRBV19 and TRBJ1-5, with 7 bases aligning to TRBD1. Germline assignment: CDR1 LNHDA and CDR2 SQIVND (reference sequence). V was clipped by 6 bases and J by 0 bases; unmatched bases: 5. The CDR3 extends over 15 amino acids. The CDR3 spells CASRLGTVSNQPQHF. CDR3 nucleotides: TGTGCCAGTAGGCTCGGGACAGTTAGCAATCAGCCCCAGCATTTT. Full variable domain (remainder filled in from reference TRBV19 and TRBJ1-5): DGGITQSPKYLFRKEGQNVTLSCEQNLNHDAMYWYRQDPGQGLRLIYYSQIVNDFQKGDIAEGYSVSREKKESFPLTVTSAQKNPTAFYLCASRLGTVSNQPQHFGDGTRLSIL.